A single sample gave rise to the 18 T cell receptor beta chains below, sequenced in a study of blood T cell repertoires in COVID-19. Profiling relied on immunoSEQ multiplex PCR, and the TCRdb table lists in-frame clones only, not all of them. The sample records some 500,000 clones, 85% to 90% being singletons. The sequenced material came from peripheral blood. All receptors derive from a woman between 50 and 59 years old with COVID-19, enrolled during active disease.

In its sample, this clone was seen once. CDR3 sequence reads: CASSYGQGGYTF. DNA for the CDR3: TGTGCCAGCAGTTATGGACAGGGCGGCTACACCTTC. The V and J genes are TRBV6-5 and TRBJ1-2; 8 bases align to TRBD1. In germline, CDR1 is MNHEY, CDR2 SVGAGI. The CDR3 runs 12 residues. Losses at the gene ends were 3 bases for V and 8 bases for J; bases not matched to a gene: 2.

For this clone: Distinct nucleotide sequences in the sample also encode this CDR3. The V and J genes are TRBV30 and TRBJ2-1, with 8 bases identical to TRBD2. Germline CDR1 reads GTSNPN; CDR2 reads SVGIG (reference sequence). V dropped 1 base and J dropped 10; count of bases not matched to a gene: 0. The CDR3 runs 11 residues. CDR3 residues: CAWSAGGEQFF. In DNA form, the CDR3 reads TGTGCCTGGAGTGCGGGAGGGGAGCAGTTCTTC.

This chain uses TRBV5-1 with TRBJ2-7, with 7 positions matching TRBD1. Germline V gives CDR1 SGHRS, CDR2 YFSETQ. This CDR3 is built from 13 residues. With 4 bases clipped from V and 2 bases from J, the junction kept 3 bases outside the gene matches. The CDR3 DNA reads TGCGCCAGCAGCCCCGGGACAGCCTACGAGCAGTACTTC. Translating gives CASSPGTAYEQYF.

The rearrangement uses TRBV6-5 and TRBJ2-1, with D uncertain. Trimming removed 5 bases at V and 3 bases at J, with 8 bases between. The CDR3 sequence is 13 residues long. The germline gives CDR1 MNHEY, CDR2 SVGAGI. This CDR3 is CASSLHSYNEQFF. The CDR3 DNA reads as TGTGCCAGCAGTCTACACAGCTACAATGAGCAGTTCTTC.

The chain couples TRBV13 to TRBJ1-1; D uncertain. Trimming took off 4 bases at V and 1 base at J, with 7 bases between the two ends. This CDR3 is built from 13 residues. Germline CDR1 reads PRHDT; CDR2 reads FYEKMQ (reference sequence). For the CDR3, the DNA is TGTGCCAGCAGCTCCGGGTCGAACACTGAAGCTTTCTTT. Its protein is CASSSGSNTEAFF.

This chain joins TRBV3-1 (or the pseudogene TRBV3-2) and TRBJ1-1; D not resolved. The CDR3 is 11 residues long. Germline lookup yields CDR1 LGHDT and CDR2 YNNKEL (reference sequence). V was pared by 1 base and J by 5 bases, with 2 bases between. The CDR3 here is CASSQATEAFF. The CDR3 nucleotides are TGTGCCAGCAGCCAAGCTACTGAAGCTTTCTTT.

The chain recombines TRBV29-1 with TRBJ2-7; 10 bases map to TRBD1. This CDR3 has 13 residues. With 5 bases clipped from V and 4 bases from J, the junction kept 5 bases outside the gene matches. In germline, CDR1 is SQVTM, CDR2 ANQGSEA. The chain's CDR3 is CSVRDRGGYEQYF. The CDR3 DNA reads TGCAGCGTTCGGGACAGGGGTGGATACGAGCAGTACTTC.

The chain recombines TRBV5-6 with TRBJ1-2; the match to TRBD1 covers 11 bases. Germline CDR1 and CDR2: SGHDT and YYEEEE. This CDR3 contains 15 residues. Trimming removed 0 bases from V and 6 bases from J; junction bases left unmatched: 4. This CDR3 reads CASSLVGTGGNGYTF. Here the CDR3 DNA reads TGTGCCAGCAGCTTGGTAGGGACAGGGGGAAATGGCTACACCTTC.

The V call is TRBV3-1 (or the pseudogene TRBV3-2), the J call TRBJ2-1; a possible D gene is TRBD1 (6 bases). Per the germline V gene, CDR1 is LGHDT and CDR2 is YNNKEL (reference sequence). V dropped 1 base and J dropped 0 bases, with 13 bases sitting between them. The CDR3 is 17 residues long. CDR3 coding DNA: TGTGCCAGCAGCCAAGGGACAGCCGCCAGCTCCTACAATGAGCAGTTCTTC. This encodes CASSQGTAASSYNEQFF.

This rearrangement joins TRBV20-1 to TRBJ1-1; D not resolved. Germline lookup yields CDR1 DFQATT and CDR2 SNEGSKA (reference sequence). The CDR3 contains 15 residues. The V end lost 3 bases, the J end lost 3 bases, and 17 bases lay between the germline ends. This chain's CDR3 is CSASSGLELDTEAFF. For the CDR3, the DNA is TGCAGTGCTAGTTCAGGCCTCGAATTGGACACTGAAGCTTTCTTT.

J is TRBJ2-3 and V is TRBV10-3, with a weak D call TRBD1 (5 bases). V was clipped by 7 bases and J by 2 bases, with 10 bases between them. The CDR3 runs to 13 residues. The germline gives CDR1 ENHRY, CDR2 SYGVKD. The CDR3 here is CAIKDSPTDTQYF. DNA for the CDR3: TGTGCCATCAAAGACAGTCCCACAGATACGCAGTATTTT.

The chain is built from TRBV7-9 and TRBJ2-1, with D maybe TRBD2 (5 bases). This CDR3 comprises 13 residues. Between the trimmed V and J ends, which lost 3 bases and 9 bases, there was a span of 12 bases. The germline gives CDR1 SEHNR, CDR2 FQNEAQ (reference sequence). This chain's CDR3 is CASSFGVRGEQFF. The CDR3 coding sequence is TGTGCCAGCAGCTTCGGGGTCCGGGGTGAGCAGTTCTTC. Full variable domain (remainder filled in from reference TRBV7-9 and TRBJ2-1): DTGVSQNPRHKITKRGQNVTFRCDPISEHNRLYWYRQTLGQGPEFLTYFQNEAQLEKSRLLSDRFSAERPKGSFSTLEIQRTEQGDSAMYLCASSFGVRGEQFFGPGTRLTVL.

The CDR3 bases are TGTGCCAGCAGCCTGAGGACTGCCTTGGATGAGCAGTTCTTC. Translated: CASSLRTALDEQFF. The chain is built from TRBV9 and TRBJ2-1; tentative D call: TRBD2 (5 bases). The V end lost 4 bases, the J end lost 8 bases, and 16 bases lay between the germline ends. This CDR3 has 14 amino acids. CDR1 is SGDLS and CDR2 is YYNGEE in the germline V gene.

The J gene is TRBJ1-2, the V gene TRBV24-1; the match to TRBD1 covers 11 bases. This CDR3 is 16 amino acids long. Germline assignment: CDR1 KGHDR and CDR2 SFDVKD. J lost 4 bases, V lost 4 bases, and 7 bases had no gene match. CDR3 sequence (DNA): TGTGCCACCAGTGAAACCGGGACAGGGGGGTCCTATGGCTACACCTTC. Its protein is CATSETGTGGSYGYTF.

Here the CDR3 reads CASSMTGADTGELFF. Here the CDR3 DNA reads TGTGCCAGTAGTATGACAGGGGCGGACACCGGGGAGCTGTTTTTT. This chain joins TRBV19 and TRBJ2-2, with 8 bases that match TRBD1. The ends lost 3 bases at V and 3 bases at J; junction bases unmatched: 3. The CDR3 totals 15 residues. Germline loops: CDR1 LNHDA, CDR2 SQIVND (reference sequence).

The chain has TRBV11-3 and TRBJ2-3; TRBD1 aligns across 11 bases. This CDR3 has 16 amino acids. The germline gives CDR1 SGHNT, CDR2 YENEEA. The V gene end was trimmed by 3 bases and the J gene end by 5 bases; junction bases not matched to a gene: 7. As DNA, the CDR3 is TGTGCCAGCAGCTTTTCCGGGACAGGGGGGATAGATACGCAGTATTTT. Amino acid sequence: CASSFSGTGGIDTQYF.

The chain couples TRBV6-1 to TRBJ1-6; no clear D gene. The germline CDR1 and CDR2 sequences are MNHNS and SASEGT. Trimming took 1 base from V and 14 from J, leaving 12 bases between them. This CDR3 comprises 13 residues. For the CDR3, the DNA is TGTGCCAGCAGTGAAGTGGAGGGTGGCACCCTCCACTTT. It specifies CASSEVEGGTLHF.

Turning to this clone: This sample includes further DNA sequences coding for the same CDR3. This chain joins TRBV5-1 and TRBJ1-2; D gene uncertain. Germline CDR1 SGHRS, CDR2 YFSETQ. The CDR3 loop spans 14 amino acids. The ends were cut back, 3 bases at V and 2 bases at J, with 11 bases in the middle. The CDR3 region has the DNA TGCGCCAGCAGCTCGTTGACGGGGAACTATGGCTACACCTTC. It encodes CASSSLTGNYGYTF.